This TCR beta chain originates from a study of cytomegalovirus exposure and HLA in healthy donors. Turning to this clone: Its target is unknown.

The PCR had 60 Vbeta and 13 Jbeta primers. Repertoires were generated with immunoSEQ multiplex PCR, while TCRdb's copy carries only in-frame clones and drops some. The table lists around 150,000 clones, roughly 77% of them singletons. General study points: Rates of TCR association differed by HLA locus in a later analysis, with DRB1 highest and HLA-C lowest.

The V end was cut by 1 base, the J end by 5 bases, with 13 bases between. The germline V gene encodes CDR1 SGHDN and CDR2 FVKESK. This CDR3 is 15 amino acids long. Input material: PBMCs. The sequence was collected from a human donor in good health. The chain joins TRBV14 to TRBJ2-3; TRBD2 might be the D (7 bases). The CDR3 loop reads CASSQGPGGQDTQYF. DNA of the CDR3: TGTGCCAGCAGCCAAGGGCCGGGGGGCCAAGATACGCAGTATTTT.